Given below is one TCR beta chain in context. The germline gives CDR1 SGHNT, CDR2 YYREEE (reference sequence). This CDR3 contains 14 residues. V dropped 4 bases and J dropped 7; count of bases not matched to a gene: 5. Per the original data handling: Amplifying reference gene primers gave estimates of nucleated cell counts. Generated by immunoSEQ multiplex PCR, the TCRdb table keeps only in-frame clones and is missing some. V and J calls and clone size are copied from that table; D and trimming were computed from the DNA. The sample has under 300,000 clones, 70% to 90% seen once. The data derive from a study of blood T cell repertoires in COVID-19. On the study more broadly: There were acute and convalescent COVID-19 samples, and they came from the United States, Italy and Spain. From T cells, B-cell-depleted T cells, or PBMCs came the material, which was cDNA or gDNA.

The clonotype was recovered from a woman in her seventies with active or convalescent COVID-19. Sequencing used peripheral blood. V gene TRBV5-4 combines with J gene TRBJ2-3; TRBD2 matches 11 bases. The CDR3 DNA reads as TGTGCCAGCAGCCCGGGGACTAGCGGAAATACGCAGTATTTT. As protein: CASSPGTSGNTQYF.